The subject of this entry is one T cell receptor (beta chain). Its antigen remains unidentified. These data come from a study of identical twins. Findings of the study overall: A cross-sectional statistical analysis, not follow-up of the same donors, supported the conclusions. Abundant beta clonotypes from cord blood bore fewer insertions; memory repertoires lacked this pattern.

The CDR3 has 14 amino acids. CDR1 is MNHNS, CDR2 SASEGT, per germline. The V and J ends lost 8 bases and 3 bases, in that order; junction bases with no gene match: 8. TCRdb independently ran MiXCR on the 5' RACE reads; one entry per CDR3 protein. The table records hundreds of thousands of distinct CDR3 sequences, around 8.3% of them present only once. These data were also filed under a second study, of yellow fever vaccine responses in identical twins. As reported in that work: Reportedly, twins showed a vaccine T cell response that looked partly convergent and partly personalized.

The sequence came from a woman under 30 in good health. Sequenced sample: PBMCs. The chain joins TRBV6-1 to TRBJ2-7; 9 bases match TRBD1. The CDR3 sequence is CASFPGTGNYEQYF. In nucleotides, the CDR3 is TGTGCCAGCTTTCCCGGGACAGGGAACTACGAGCAGTACTTC.